This T cell receptor (beta chain) originates from a study of T cells after posttransplantation cyclophosphamide (TCRdb year 2016). About the full investigation: Using TRB sequencing, the study followed how the T cell repertoire rebuilt after myeloablative bone marrow transplantation with posttransplantation cyclophosphamide given as GVHD prophylaxis. Samples from approximately 37 PTCy-treated patients, along with samples from some 16 of their related bone marrow donors, underwent antigen receptor sequencing. Blood from all 30 or so PTCy patients who had 1-year posttransplant specimens underwent TRB sequencing. Up to 3 additional blood samples from 2 to 5.2 years after transplant were also TRB-sequenced in 3 patients, as was pretransplant blood from several patients. Because TRA and TRB clonality correlated tightly in roughly nine samples, later TCR analyses were limited to TRB. Public TRB sequences were queried against a database of over 3,000 sequences associated with responses to pathogens, tumor antigens, self-antigens and alloantigens. What the study reported, not specific to this receptor: Across under 50 patients, recipient CMV seropositivity and CMV reactivation were highly associated with TRB clonality; PTCy diversity was similar to CNI/methotrexate controls. The TRB repertoires of T cells infiltrating skin or GI tract showed only limited overlap with the TRB repertoires of T cells in blood. At 1-2 months, donor-recipient similarity was low but rose over the first year, and the later blood repertoires were often dominated by donor CD8+ memory clones.

In the case of this clone: The antigen it binds to is not known. There are no base qualities to consult, and no much larger clone falls within one base.

Genomic DNA was used for TRB sequencing, which was performed with the immunoSEQ assay at survey resolution or with the hsTCRB kit. The authors processed their data as follows. The immunoSEQ software handled initial read processing, and the LymphoSeq R package was used for repertoire analyses. For each TRB dataset, clonality was calculated as 1 minus normalized Shannon entropy, and the Gini coefficient was computed as well. Phenotypes of unsorted samples were inferred by mapping TRB sequences from sorted subsets of the recipient or donor onto the same recipient's unsorted samples. The immuneACCESS repertoire file appears here via TCRdb, limited to in-frame rearrangements. These files lack a portion of the clones; in checked studies, under half of the deficit traces to unresolved V genes, and the cause of the others is not known. V and J calls and clone size follow that table, whereas D and trimming were derived from the DNA. The sample includes tens of thousands of clones, with around 91% observed a single time. The ten largest clones take up less than 3.5% of the sample.

Related bone marrow donors provided peripheral blood samples on the day of marrow donation. Mononuclear cells from peripheral blood and bone marrow were separated by Ficoll-Hypaque density centrifugation and then cryopreserved. The CDR3 spans 16 residues, from the cysteine through the phenylalanine. The read is trimmed to its CDR3 DNA, 48 bases read in frame from base 1. Trimming removed 2 bases from V and 3 bases from J, leaving 18 bases between the germline ends. The germline V gene yields SGHDT for CDR1 and YYEEEE for CDR2. The sample was PBMCs. This receptor was identified in a woman aged 45-65 years in good health and a related stem cell transplant donor. The chain was built from TRBV5-6 and TRBJ2-7; too little of a D gene remains to name it. The CDR3 has the sequence CASSFLTHSLVYEQYF. The sequenced DNA is TGTGCCAGCAGCTTCTTGACGCACAGTTTAGTCTACGAGCAGTACTTC.